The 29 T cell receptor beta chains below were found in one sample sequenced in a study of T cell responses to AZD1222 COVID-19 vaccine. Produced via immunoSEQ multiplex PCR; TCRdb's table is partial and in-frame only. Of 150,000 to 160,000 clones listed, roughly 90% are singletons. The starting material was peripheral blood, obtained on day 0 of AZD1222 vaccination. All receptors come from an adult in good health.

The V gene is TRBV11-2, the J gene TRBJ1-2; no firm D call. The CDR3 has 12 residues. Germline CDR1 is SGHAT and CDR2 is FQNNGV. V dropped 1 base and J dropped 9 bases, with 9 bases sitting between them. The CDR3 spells CASSLGAGSYTF. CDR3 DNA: TGTGCCAGCAGCTTAGGGGCAGGAAGCTACACCTTC.

The CDR3 DNA is TGTGCCAGCACCCCCCGCACTGAAGCTTTCTTT. It specifies CASTPRTEAFF. V is TRBV11-2 and J is TRBJ1-1; D gene uncertain. The CDR3 has 11 amino acids. V was pared by 7 bases and J by 4 bases, with 7 bases between. Germline loops: CDR1 SGHAT, CDR2 FQNNGV.

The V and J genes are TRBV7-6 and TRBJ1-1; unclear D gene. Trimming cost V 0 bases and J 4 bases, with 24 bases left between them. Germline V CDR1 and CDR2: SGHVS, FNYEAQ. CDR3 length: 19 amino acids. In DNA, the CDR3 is TGTGCCAGCAGCTTAGCGCGTCGGGGTACCCCCTCCTTCGGCACTGAAGCTTTCTTT. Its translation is CASSLARRGTPSFGTEAFF.

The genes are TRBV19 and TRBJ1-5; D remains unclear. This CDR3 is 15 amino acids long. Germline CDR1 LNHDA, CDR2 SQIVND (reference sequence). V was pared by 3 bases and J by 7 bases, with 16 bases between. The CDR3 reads CASSIKREGSQPQHF. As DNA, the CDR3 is TGTGCCAGTAGTATTAAAAGGGAGGGATCCCAGCCCCAGCATTTT.

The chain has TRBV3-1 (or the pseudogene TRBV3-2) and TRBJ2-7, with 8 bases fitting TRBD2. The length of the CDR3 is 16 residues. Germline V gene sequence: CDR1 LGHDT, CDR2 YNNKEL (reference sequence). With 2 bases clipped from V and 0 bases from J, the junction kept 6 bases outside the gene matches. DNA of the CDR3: TGTGCCAGCAGCCAACATCAGCGGGGGCTCTCCTACGAGCAGTACTTC. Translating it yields CASSQHQRGLSYEQYF.

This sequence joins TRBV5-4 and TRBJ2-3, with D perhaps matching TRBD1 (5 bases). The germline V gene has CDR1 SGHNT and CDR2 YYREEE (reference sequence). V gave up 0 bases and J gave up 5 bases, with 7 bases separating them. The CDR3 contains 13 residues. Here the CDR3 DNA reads TGTGCCAGCAGCTTGGAGCAGGGAGATACGCAGTATTTT. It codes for CASSLEQGDTQYF.

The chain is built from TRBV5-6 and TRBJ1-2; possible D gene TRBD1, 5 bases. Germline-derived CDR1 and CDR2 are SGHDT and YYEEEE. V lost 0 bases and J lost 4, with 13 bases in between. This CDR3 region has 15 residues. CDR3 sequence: CASSLGGGDRYGYTF. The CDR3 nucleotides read TGTGCCAGCAGCTTGGGCGGGGGGGACCGCTATGGCTACACCTTC.

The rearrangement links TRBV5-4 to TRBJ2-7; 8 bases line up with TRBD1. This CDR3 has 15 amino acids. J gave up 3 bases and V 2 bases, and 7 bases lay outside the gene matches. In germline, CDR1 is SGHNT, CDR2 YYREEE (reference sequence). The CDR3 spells CASSFPGQENYEQYF. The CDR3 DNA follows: TGTGCCAGCAGCTTTCCGGGACAGGAGAACTACGAGCAGTACTTC.

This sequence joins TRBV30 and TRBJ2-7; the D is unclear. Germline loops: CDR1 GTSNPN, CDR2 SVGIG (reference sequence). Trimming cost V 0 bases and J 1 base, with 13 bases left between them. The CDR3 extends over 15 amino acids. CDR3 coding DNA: TGTGCCTGGAGTGTGTTAGGACGGAGATCCTACGAGCAGTACTTC. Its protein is CAWSVLGRRSYEQYF.

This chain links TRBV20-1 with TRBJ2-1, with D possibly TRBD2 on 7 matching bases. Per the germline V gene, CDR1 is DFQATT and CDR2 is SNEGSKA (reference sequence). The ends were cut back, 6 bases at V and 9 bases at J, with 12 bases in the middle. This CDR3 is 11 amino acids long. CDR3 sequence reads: CSAKRGGEQFF. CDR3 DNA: TGCAGTGCAAAGAGGGGGGGTGAGCAGTTCTTC.

The CDR3 is CAWSVQRRTYEQYF. The CDR3 nucleotides read TGTGCCTGGAGTGTACAGAGGCGGACCTACGAGCAGTACTTC. The V call is TRBV30, the J call TRBJ2-7; no clear D. Looked up from germline, CDR1 is GTSNPN and CDR2 is SVGIG (reference sequence). The CDR3 consists of 14 residues. V dropped 0 bases and J dropped 2 bases, with 11 bases sitting between them.

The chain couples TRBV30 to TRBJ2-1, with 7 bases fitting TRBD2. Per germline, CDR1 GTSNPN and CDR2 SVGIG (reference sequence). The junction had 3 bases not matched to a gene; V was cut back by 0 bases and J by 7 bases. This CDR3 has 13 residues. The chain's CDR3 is CAWSVHSGNEQFF. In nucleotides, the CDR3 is TGTGCCTGGAGTGTACATAGCGGGAATGAGCAGTTCTTC.

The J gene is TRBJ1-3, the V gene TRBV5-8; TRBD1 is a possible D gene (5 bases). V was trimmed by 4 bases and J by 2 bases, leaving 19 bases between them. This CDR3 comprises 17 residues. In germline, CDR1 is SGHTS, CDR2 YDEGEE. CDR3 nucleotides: TGTGCCAGCAGCCGCCTACGGGGGTTTCTCCCTGGAAACACCATATATTTT. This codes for CASSRLRGFLPGNTIYF.

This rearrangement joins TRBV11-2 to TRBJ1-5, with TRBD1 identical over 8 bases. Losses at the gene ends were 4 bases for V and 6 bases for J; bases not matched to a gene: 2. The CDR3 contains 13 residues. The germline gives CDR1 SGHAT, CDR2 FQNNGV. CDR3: CASSWDRIQPQHF. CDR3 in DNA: TGTGCCAGCAGCTGGGACAGGATTCAGCCCCAGCATTTT.

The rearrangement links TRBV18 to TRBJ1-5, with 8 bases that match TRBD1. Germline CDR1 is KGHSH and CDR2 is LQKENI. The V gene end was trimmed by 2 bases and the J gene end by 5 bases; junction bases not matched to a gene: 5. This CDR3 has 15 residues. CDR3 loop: CASSPDRGTYQPQHF. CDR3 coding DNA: TGTGCCAGCTCACCAGACAGGGGAACTTATCAGCCCCAGCATTTT. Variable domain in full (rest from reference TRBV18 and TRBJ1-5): NAGVMQNPRHLVRRRGQEARLRCSPMKGHSHVYWYRQLPEEGLKFMVYLQKENIIDESGMPKERFSAEFPKEGPSILRIQQVVRGDSAAYFCASSPDRGTYQPQHFGDGTRLSIL.

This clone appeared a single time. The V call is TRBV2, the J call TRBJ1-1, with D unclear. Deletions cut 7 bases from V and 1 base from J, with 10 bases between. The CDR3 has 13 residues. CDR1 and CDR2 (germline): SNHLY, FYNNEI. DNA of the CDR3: TGTGCCAGCACCCTAGACACGAACACTGAAGCTTTCTTT. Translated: CASTLDTNTEAFF. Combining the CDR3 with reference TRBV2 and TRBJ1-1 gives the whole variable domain EPEVTQTPSHQVTQMGQEVILRCVPISNHLYFYWYRQILGQKVEFLVSFYNNEISEKSEIFDDQFSVERPDGSNFTLKIRSTKLEDSAMYFCASTLDTNTEAFFGQGTRLTVV.

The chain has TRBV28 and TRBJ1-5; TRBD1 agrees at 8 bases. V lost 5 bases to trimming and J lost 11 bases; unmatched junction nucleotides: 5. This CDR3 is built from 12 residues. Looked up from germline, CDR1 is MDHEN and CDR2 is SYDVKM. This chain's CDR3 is CASSAGGLAQHF. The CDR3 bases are TGTGCCAGCAGTGCAGGGGGCCTAGCCCAGCATTTT.

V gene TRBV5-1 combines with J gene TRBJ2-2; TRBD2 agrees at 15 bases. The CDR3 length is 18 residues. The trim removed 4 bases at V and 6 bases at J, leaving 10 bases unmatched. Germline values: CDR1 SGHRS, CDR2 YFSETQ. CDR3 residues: CASSPGLAGGPIAGELFF. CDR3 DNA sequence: TGCGCCAGCAGCCCTGGACTAGCGGGAGGGCCGATCGCCGGGGAGCTGTTTTTT.

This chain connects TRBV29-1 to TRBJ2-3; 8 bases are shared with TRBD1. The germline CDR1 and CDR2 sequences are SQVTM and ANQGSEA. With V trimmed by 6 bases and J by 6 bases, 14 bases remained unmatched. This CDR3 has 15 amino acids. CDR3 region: CSVIQTGAGRDTQYF. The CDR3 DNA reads TGCAGCGTGATCCAGACAGGGGCAGGTCGGGATACGCAGTATTTT.

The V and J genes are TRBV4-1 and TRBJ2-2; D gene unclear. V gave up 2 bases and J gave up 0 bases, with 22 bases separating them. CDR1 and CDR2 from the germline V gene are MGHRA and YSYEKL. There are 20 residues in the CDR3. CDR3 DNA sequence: TGCGCCAGCAGCCAATTTTTTGCTTCGCTGACGGCTGCGAACACCGGGGAGCTGTTTTTT. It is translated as CASSQFFASLTAANTGELFF.

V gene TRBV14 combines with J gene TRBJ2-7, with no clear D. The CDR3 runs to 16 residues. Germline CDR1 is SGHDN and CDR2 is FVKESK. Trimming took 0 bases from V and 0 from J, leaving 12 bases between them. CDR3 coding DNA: TGTGCCAGCAGCCAAGACCGGATAGGCTTCTCCTACGAGCAGTACTTC. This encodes CASSQDRIGFSYEQYF.

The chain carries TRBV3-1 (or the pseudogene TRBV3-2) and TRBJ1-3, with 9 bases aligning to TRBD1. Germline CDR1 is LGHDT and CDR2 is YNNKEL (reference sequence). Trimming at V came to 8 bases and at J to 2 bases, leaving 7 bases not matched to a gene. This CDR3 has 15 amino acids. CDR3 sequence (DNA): TGTGCCAGCGGGGGACAGGGCCTCGCTGGAAACACCATATATTTT. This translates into CASGGQGLAGNTIYF.

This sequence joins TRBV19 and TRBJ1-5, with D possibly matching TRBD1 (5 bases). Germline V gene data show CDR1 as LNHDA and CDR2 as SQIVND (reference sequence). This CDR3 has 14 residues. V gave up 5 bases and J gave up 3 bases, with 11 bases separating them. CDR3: CASSPGTPNQPQHF. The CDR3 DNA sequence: TGTGCCAGTAGTCCTGGGACCCCCAATCAGCCCCAGCATTTT.

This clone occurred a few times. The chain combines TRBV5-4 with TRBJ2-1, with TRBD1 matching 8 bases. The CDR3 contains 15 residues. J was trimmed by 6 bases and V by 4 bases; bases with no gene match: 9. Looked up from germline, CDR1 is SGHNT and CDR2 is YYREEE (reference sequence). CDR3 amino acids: CASSQPGQVFNEQFF. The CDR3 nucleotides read TGTGCCAGCAGCCAGCCGGGACAGGTATTCAATGAGCAGTTCTTC.

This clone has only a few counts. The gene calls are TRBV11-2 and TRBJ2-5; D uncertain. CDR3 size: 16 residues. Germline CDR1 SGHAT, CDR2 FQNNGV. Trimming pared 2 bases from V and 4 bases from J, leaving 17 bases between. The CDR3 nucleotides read TGTGCCAGCAGCTTAAGTAGCTCCGGGCCAGGAGAGACCCAGTACTTC. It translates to CASSLSSSGPGETQYF.

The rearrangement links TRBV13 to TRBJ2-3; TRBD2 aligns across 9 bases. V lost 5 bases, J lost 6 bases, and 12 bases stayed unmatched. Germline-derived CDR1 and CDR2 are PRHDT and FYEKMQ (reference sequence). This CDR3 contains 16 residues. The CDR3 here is CASSQTEGLAGDTQYF. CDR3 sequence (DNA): TGTGCCAGCAGCCAAACCGAGGGCCTAGCGGGGGATACGCAGTATTTT.

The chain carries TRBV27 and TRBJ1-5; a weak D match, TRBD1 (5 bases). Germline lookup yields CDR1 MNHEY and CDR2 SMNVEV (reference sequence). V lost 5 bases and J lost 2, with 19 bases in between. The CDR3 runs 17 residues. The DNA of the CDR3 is TGTGCCAGCAGTAACCCAAGCGTTAGGGGCGGCAATCAGCCCCAGCATTTT. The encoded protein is CASSNPSVRGGNQPQHF.

The CDR3 nucleotides are TGTGCCAGCAGCTCCCAAGAGGAAGAACCCGGACTAGCCAAAAACATTCAGTACTTC. Protein: CASSSQEEEPGLAKNIQYF. The chain carries TRBV7-9 and TRBJ2-4; possible D gene TRBD2, 5 bases. V was shortened by 4 bases and J by 0 bases, with 22 bases between the two germline ends. The CDR3 length is 19 residues. Germline CDR1 and CDR2: SEHNR and FQNEAQ (reference sequence).

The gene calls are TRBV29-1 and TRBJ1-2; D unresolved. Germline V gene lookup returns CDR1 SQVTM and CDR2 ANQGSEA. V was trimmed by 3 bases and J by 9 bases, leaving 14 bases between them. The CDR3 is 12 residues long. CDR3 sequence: CSVDTLALRYTF. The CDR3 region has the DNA TGCAGCGTTGACACCTTAGCCCTCCGCTACACCTTC.